A single sample gave rise to the 13 T cell receptor beta chains below, sequenced in a study of shared clonotypes between healthy human individuals. This table comes from immunoSEQ multiplex PCR, and its TCRdb copy is limited to in-frame clones, with some not included. The data show more than 2 million clones, with around 95% seen just once and around 0.13% held by the top ten. Sequenced: naive CD4+ T cells sorted from blood. The sample's subset: CD45RA+ positively selected. The receptors were sampled from a man younger than 35 in good health.

The chain recombines TRBV5-6 with TRBJ2-3, with D perhaps TRBD1 (6 bases). Looked up from germline, CDR1 is SGHDT and CDR2 is YYEEEE. Trimming took 2 bases from V and 5 from J, leaving 12 bases between them. This CDR3 region has 14 residues. CDR3 sequence: CASSLQGIRDTQYF. The DNA of the CDR3 is TGTGCCAGCAGCTTACAGGGAATTAGAGATACGCAGTATTTT.

The rearrangement links TRBV28 to TRBJ2-3; D call uncertain. The CDR3 is 14 amino acids. In germline, CDR1 is MDHEN, CDR2 SYDVKM. V lost 7 bases, J lost 2 bases, and 13 bases lay in between. The CDR3 region has the DNA TGTGCCAGCATTTCCTGGGGAACCACAGATACGCAGTATTTT. It codes for CASISWGTTDTQYF.

The chain combines TRBV6-5 with TRBJ1-5; D ambiguous. Germline-derived CDR1 and CDR2 are MNHEY and SVGAGI. V gave up 6 bases and J gave up 5 bases, with 8 bases separating them. This CDR3 has 12 amino acids. The CDR3, as DNA: TGTGCCAGCAGGGCCGGGGATCAGCCCCAGCATTTT. It yields the protein CASRAGDQPQHF.

The chain links TRBV7-2 to TRBJ1-1, with D unresolved. The germline V gene has CDR1 SGHTA and CDR2 FQGNSA. The germline V and J ends were trimmed by 7 bases and 0 bases, with 18 bases remaining between them. The length of the CDR3 is 16 residues. CDR3 in amino acids: CASIRSSNSMNTEAFF. CDR3 nucleotide sequence: TGTGCCAGCATAAGGTCCAGCAACTCCATGAACACTGAAGCTTTCTTT.

The chain has TRBV6-5 and TRBJ1-2; tentatively, D is TRBD1 (5 bases). V dropped 5 bases and J dropped 4 bases, with 14 bases sitting between them. Germline values: CDR1 MNHEY, CDR2 SVGAGI. This CDR3 has 14 residues. The CDR3 nucleotides are TGTGCCAGCAGTCCACAGGCAGGGCTCTATGGCTACACCTTC. It translates to CASSPQAGLYGYTF.

The chain employs TRBV19 and TRBJ2-7; D uncertain. Germline lookup yields CDR1 LNHDA and CDR2 SQIVND (reference sequence). The CDR3 spans 13 residues. Trimming pared 7 bases from V and 2 bases from J, leaving 12 bases between. The DNA for the CDR3 is TGTGCCAGTAAAATTAAACAGCCCTACGAGCAGTACTTC. This encodes CASKIKQPYEQYF. The full variable domain, its missing parts supplied by reference TRBV19 and TRBJ2-7, is DGGITQSPKYLFRKEGQNVTLSCEQNLNHDAMYWYRQDPGQGLRLIYYSQIVNDFQKGDIAEGYSVSREKKESFPLTVTSAQKNPTAFYLCASKIKQPYEQYFGPGTRLTVT.

This clone was seen more than once but under ten times. The chain is built from TRBV25-1 and TRBJ2-1, with 7 bases identical to TRBD1. CDR3 length: 12 amino acids. The ends lost 6 bases at V and 9 bases at J; junction bases unmatched: 5. Germline CDR1 reads MGHDK; CDR2 reads SYGVNS. In nucleotides, the CDR3 is TGTGCCAGCAGAGGGACAGCTCCTGAGCAGTTCTTC. As protein: CASRGTAPEQFF.

The chain carries TRBV6-1 and TRBJ1-2; weak D call: TRBD1 (6 bases). The V gene's germline CDR1 is MNHNS and CDR2 SASEGT. This CDR3 contains 14 residues. The V end lost 7 bases, the J end lost 7 bases, and 19 bases lay between the germline ends. The CDR3 coding sequence is TGTGCCAGCACCGAAGGAGGGGGTCCGCCTGGCTACACCTTC. Translation: CASTEGGGPPGYTF.

The rearrangement uses TRBV19 and TRBJ2-5, with 7 bases that match TRBD2. Germline V gives CDR1 LNHDA, CDR2 SQIVND (reference sequence). The CDR3 runs to 13 residues. The junction had 6 bases not matched to a gene; V was cut back by 10 bases and J by 1 base. CDR3 residues: CATQAGSQETQYF. CDR3 sequence (DNA): TGTGCCACCCAAGCGGGGTCCCAAGAGACCCAGTACTTC.

V is TRBV19 and J is TRBJ2-5, with D perhaps matching TRBD1 (7 bases). TRBJ2-7 explains the end of the DNA better; the J call may be wrong. The CDR3 consists of 16 residues. CDR1 is LNHDA, CDR2 SQIVND, per germline (reference sequence). The DNA of the CDR3 is TGTGCCAGTAGTATAGGAGGAGGGGGCGGTTTTAACGAGCAGTACTTC. Translated: CASSIGGGGGFNEQYF.

In this sample, this clone turned up once. CDR3 in amino acids: CASSLGLTQNEQFF. The CDR3 DNA reads as TGTGCCAGCAGCTTAGGACTCACCCAGAATGAGCAGTTCTTC. V is TRBV7-9 and J is TRBJ2-1; unclear D gene. Germline CDR1 reads SEHNR; CDR2 reads FQNEAQ (reference sequence). The CDR3 contains 14 residues. V was cut by 1 base and J by 7 bases, with 11 bases left in between.

The V and J genes are TRBV7-2 and TRBJ1-2; 8 bases are a match to TRBD1. The CDR3 has 13 residues. After removal of 6 bases from V and 4 bases from J, the junction contained 4 bases not matched to a gene. Germline CDR1 reads SGHTA; CDR2 reads FQGNSA. CDR3 DNA: TGTGCCAGCAGTCCGACAGGGGCCTATGGCTACACCTTC. Residues: CASSPTGAYGYTF.

The rearrangement joins TRBV15 to TRBJ2-7, with D tentatively TRBD2 (5 bases). Germline V CDR1 and CDR2: LNHNV, YYDKDF (reference sequence). Deletions cut 0 bases from V and 7 bases from J, with 13 bases between. This CDR3 is 14 amino acids long. Written as DNA, the CDR3 is TGTGCCACCAGCAGAGACCTAGCTCTGAGTGAGCAGTACTTC. Translation: CATSRDLALSEQYF.